Listed here is a single T cell receptor (beta chain). Its antigen is as yet unknown. The data stem from a study of OX40 agonist ivuxolimab in advanced cancers. For the study at large: Patients undergoing dose escalation presented with hepatocellular carcinoma, melanoma, renal cell or head and neck cancer. Three patients had partial responses: one hepatocellular carcinoma, two cutaneous melanoma.

Some clones are missing from TCRdb's copy, which holds only in-frame ones; the method was immunoSEQ multiplex PCR. Of tens of thousands of clones listed, approximately 90% were seen once; the top ten hold 0.94%. Study results and caveats: At 0.1 to 3.0 mg/kg and by week 6, clonal expansion occurred in CD4+ and CD8+ blood T cells.

The CDR3 extends over 18 amino acids. V dropped 3 bases and J dropped 2; count of bases not matched to a gene: 9. The V gene's germline CDR1 is ENHRY and CDR2 SYGVKD. Source: CD4+ or CD8+ T cells sorted from blood, taken in a trial of the OX40 agonist ivuxolimab. The chain couples TRBV10-3 to TRBJ2-2; 10 bases are a match to TRBD2. This receptor was obtained from an adult with an advanced solid tumor such as melanoma, head and neck, liver or kidney cancer. CDR3 in DNA: TGTGCCATCAGTGAACGGGCTAGCGGGGGCCTAAACACCGGGGAGCTGTTTTTT. Translated: CAISERASGGLNTGELFF.